This T cell receptor (beta chain) stems from a study of beta chain features in type 1 diabetes (dated by TCRdb to between 2018 and 2020). In the study overall: Patients and healthy donors did not differ in mean age, gender distribution, total cell number or subset yield. A total of around 110,000,000 sorted cells were examined across all samples, and RNA yield correlated strongly with the number of cells per subset. In the study, TCRB repertoires of sorted circulating CD4+ T cell subsets from recently diagnosed type 1 diabetes patients were compared with those of matched healthy donors. Naive and central memory subsets were obtained from all 30 or so donors, but regulatory and stem cell-like memory subsets were isolated from only 8 patients and roughly eight healthy donors. Study-level results and caveats: Shorter templates might have been favored by PCR, but patient and control samples were amplified and corrected together, so both groups would have been affected equally by any skew. Because the HLA sub-analyses included only small numbers of individuals, any influence of HLA type on TCRB rearrangement was left unresolved. At VDJ recombination sites, patients with type 1 diabetes made fewer insertions and deleted more nucleotides, a pattern implying thymic rearrangement abnormalities. Naive, central memory and regulatory TCRB repertoires appeared to be more alike among patients than among healthy donors. Because cDNA rather than genomic DNA was sequenced, highly expressing activated cells could have been over-represented, although no difference in activation and CD3 levels was found between groups. A moderate but significant shortening of TCRB CDR3 length was observed in type 1 diabetes patients in all four CD4+ subsets.

As encoded in the germline V gene, CDR1 is SGHRS while CDR2 is YFSETQ. The CDR3, from cysteine to phenylalanine, totals 16 residues. Of the read, only the CDR3 DNA is kept; its 48 bases are in frame from base 1. Trimming accounts for 6 bases at V and 2 bases at J, while the number of junction bases matched to no gene is 5. The High Capacity cDNA Reverse Transcription Kit was used to reverse transcribe all of the isolated RNA, meaning that expressed TCRB transcripts were what got sequenced. Naive, central memory and regulatory T cell samples underwent deep immunoSEQ sequencing, averaging roughly 3.4 million total reads per sample. Sorted cells were lysed in RLT buffer, and RNA was extracted using DNase-treated RNeasy Micro or Mini kits according to cell number. To prevent cross-contamination, each cell subset was processed individually, whereas patient and healthy donor samples were processed jointly. The immunoSEQ multiplex PCR was used to amplify TCRB sequences from cDNA, yielding 87-bp fragments that span the CDR3 region. Sequencing of the amplicons was performed on the Illumina HiSeq platform. In the authors' own workflow: PCR bias was corrected computationally using synthetic template baselines, and reads within Hamming distance 2 were collapsed, with unmergeable singletons discarded. Reads were aligned against IMGT so that V, D and J genes, CDR3 length and insertions or deletions at six rearrangement sites could be assigned. Within each subset, clonotype counts were normalized to the number of sorted cells before true diversity and Gini coefficients were calculated with the tcR R package. Repertoire sharing was quantified using the overlap coefficient calculated on TCRB nucleotide sequences. Out-of-frame TCRB sequences from naive cells were analyzed to stand in for the pre-selection repertoire. Drawn from immuneACCESS, this table holds only the in-frame rearrangements with V and J called that TCRdb kept. Clones are partly lost; checked studies trace under half to an unresolved V gene and leave the rest unexplained. V and J calls and clone size follow that table, whereas D and trimming were derived from the DNA. In all, the sample holds around 600,000 clones, and around 12% of those were seen once. The top ten constitute more than 0.095% of the sample.

Each donor gave one peripheral blood draw, averaging about 100 mL, which was collected into heparinised tubes. A BD FACSAria II and a panel including CD45RO, CCR7, CD25, CD127, CD95 and CD27 were used to sort naive, central memory, regulatory and stem cell-like memory CD4+ T cells. All sorted populations exceeded 98% purity. PBMCs were isolated right away by Lymphoprep density gradient centrifugation and were stained directly, without culture. Samples were stained and sorted in pairs, with one healthy donor and one patient per experiment, so that batch effects were minimized. Regarding this clone: What antigen it recognizes has not been identified. No base quality information exists; no much larger clone differs at one position.

Input material: naive CD4+ T cells from blood. This sample's cell subset or site label indicates: true naive CD4+ T cells. This TCR came from a man younger than 40 with type 1 diabetes. The chain employs TRBV5-1 and TRBJ2-4; TRBD2 agrees with 13 junctional bases. The base sequence is TGCGCCAGCAAACGGACTAGCGGGGGAACCAAAAACATTCAGTACTTC. Its protein product is CASKRTSGGTKNIQYF.